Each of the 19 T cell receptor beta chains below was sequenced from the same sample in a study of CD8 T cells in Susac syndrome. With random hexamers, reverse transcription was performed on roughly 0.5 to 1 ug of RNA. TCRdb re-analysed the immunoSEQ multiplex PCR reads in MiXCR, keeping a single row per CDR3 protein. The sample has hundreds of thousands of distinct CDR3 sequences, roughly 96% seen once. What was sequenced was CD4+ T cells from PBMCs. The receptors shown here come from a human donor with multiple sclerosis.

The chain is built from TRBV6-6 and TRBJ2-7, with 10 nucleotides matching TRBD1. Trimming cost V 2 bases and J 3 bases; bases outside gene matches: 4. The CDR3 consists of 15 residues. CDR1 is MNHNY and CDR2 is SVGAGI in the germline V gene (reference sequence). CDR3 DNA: TGTGCCAGCAGTTACCGCCGGGACAGGGGCTACGAGCAGTACTTC. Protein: CASSYRRDRGYEQYF.

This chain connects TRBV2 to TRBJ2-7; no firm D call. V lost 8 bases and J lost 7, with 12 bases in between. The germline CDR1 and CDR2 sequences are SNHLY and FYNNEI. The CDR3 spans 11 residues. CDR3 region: CASGRYSEQYF. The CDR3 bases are TGTGCCAGCGGGCGGTACTCAGAGCAGTACTTC.

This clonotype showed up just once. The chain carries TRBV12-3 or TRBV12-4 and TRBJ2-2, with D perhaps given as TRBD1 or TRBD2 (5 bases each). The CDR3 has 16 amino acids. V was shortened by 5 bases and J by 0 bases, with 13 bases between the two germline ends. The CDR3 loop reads CASSPGRLANTGELFF. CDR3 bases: TGTGCCAGCAGTCCAGGGAGACTCGCGAACACCGGGGAGCTGTTTTTT.

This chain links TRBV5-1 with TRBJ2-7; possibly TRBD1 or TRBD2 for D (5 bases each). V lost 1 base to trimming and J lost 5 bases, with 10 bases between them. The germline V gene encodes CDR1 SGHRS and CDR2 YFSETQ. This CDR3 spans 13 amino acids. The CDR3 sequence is CASSLWGNDEQYF. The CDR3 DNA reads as TGCGCCAGCAGCTTGTGGGGGAACGACGAGCAGTACTTC.

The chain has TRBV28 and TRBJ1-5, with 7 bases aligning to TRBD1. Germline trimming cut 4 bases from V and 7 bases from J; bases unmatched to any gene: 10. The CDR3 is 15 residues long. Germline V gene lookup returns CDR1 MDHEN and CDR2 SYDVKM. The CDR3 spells CASSSSTGMKQPQHF. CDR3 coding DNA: TGTGCCAGCAGTTCCTCGACAGGGATGAAACAGCCCCAGCATTTT.

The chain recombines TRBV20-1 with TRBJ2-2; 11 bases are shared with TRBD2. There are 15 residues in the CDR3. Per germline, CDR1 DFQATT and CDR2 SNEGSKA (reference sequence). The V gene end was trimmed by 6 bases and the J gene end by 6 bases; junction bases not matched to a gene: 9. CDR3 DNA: TGCAGTGCGACAAGTCTAGCGGGGGGTGCCGGGGAGCTGTTTTTT. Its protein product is CSATSLAGGAGELFF.

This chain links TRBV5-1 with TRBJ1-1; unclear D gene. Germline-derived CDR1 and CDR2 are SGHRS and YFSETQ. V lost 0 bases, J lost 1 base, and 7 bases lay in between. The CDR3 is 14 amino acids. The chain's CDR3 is CASSLDGKNTEAFF. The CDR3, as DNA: TGCGCCAGCAGCTTGGACGGGAAGAACACTGAAGCTTTCTTT. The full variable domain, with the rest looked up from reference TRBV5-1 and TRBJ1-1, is KAGVTQTPRYLIKTRGQQVTLSCSPISGHRSVSWYQQTPGQGLQFLFEYFSETQRNKGNFPGRFSGRQFSNSRSEMNVSTLELGDSALYLCASSLDGKNTEAFFGQGTRLTVV.

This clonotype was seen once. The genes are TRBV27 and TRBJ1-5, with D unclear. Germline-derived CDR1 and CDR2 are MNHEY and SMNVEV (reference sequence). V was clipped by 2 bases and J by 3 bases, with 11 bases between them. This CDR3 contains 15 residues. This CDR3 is CASSLGLGNNQPQHF. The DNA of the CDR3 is TGTGCCAGCAGTTTAGGTTTGGGGAACAATCAGCCCCAGCATTTT.

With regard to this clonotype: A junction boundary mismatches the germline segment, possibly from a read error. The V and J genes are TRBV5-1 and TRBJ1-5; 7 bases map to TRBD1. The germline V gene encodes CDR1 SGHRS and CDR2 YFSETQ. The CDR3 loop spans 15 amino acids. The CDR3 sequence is CASSLTGADNQPQHF. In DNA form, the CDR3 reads TGTGCCAGCAGCCTAACAGGGGCCGACAATCAGCCCCAGCATTTT.

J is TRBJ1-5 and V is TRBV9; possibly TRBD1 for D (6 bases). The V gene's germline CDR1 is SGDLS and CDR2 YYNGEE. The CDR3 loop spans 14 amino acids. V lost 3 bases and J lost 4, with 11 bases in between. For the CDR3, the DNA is TGTGCCAGCAGCGGGGGACACCCGAATCAGCCCCAGCATTTT. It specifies CASSGGHPNQPQHF.

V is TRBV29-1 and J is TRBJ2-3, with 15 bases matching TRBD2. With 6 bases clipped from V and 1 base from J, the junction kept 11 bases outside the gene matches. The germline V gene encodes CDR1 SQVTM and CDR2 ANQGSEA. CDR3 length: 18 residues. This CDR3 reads CSVTYGLAGGRGTDTQYF. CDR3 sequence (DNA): TGCAGCGTCACATACGGACTAGCGGGGGGGCGGGGCACAGATACGCAGTATTTT.

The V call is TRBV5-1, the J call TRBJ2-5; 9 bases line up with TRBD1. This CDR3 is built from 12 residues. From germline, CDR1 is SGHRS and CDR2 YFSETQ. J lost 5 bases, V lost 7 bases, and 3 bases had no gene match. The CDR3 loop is CASADRGETQYF. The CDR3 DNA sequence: TGCGCCAGCGCGGACAGGGGCGAGACCCAGTACTTC. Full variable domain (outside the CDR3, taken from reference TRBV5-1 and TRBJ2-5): KAGVTQTPRYLIKTRGQQVTLSCSPISGHRSVSWYQQTPGQGLQFLFEYFSETQRNKGNFPGRFSGRQFSNSRSEMNVSTLELGDSALYLCASADRGETQYFGPGTRLLVL.

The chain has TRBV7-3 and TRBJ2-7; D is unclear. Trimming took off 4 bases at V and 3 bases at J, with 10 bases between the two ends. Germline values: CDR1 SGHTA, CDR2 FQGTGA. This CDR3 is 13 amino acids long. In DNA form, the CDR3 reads TGTGCCAGCAGCTCTCAACCATACTACGAGCAGTACTTC. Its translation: CASSSQPYYEQYF.

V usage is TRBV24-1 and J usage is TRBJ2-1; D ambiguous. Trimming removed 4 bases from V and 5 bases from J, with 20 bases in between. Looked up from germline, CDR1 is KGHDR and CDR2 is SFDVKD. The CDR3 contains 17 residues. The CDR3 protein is CATSELESRNVNNEQFF. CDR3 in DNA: TGTGCCACCAGTGAACTCGAGTCCAGGAATGTCAACAATGAGCAGTTCTTC.

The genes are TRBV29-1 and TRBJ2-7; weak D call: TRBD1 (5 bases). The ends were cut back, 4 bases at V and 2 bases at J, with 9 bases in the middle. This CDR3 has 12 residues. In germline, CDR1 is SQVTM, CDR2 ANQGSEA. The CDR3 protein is CSVVKGAYEQYF. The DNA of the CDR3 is TGCAGCGTTGTGAAAGGGGCCTACGAGCAGTACTTC.

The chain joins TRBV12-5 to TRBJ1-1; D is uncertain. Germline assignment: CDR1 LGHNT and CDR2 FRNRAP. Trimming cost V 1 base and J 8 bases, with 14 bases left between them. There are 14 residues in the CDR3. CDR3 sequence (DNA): TGTGCTAGTGGTTTGGACCCCGCCAGTCACGAAGCTTTCTTT. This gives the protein CASGLDPASHEAFF.

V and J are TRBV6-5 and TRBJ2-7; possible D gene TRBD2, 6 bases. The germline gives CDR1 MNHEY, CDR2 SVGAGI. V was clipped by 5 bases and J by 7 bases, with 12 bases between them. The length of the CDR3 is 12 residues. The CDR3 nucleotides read TGTGCCAGCAGTCCCTCAGGGAGGGAGCAGTACTTC. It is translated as CASSPSGREQYF.

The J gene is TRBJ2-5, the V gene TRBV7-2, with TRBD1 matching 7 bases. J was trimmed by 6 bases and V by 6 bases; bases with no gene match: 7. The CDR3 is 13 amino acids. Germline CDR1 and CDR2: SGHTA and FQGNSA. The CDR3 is CASSADREKTQYF. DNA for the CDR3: TGTGCCAGCAGTGCTGACAGGGAAAAGACCCAGTACTTC. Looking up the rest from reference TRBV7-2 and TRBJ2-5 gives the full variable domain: GAGVSQSPSNKVTEKGKDVELRCDPISGHTALYWYRQSLGQGLEFLIYFQGNSAPDKSGLPSDRFSAERTGGSVSTLTIQRTQQEDSAVYLCASSADREKTQYFGPGTRLLVL.

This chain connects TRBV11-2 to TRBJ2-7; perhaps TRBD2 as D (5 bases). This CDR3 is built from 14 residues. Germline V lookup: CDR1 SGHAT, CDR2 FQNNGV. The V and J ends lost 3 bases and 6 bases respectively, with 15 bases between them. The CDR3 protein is CASSFGLARGEQYF. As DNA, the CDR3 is TGTGCCAGCAGCTTCGGGCTAGCCCGGGGCGAGCAGTACTTC.